The 20 T cell receptor beta chains given below trace back to one sample, sequenced in a study of shared T cell receptors in the human thymus. Repertoires were generated with immunoSEQ multiplex PCR, while TCRdb's copy carries only in-frame clones and drops some. The top ten hold around 0.0099% of the sample, which has hundreds of thousands of clones, around nine tenths seen once. These same data were also listed under a study on human thymus T cells.

The sample consisted of thymocytes. The receptors were gathered from a boy less than two years old with a congenital heart defect.

A few counts support this clone. The chain combines TRBV7-2 with TRBJ2-6; 12 nucleotides align to TRBD2. CDR1 and CDR2 (germline): SGHTA, FQGNSA. CDR3 length: 17 residues. V was clipped by 3 bases and J by 0 bases; unmatched bases: 0. CDR3 sequence (DNA): TGTGCCAGCAGCTTGACTAGCGGGAGCTCTGGGGCCAACGTCCTGACTTTC. This gives the protein CASSLTSGSSGANVLTF.

The sample holds one count of this clone. The J gene is TRBJ2-1, the V gene TRBV5-4; 9 bases map to TRBD2. The CDR3 is 15 residues long. CDR1 SGHNT and CDR2 YYREEE come from the germline V gene (reference sequence). J lost 5 bases, V lost 4 bases, and 7 bases had no gene match. The CDR3 region is CASSPGTSRHNEQFF. CDR3 nucleotide sequence: TGTGCCAGCAGCCCTGGGACTAGCAGACACAATGAGCAGTTCTTC.

This sequence joins TRBV14 and TRBJ1-1; TRBD1 matches at 9 bases. CDR3 length: 16 residues. CDR1 is SGHDN, CDR2 FVKESK, per germline. After removal of 3 bases from V and 0 bases from J, the junction contained 5 bases not matched to a gene. The CDR3: CASSHGTGRLNTEAFF. The CDR3 nucleotides are TGTGCCAGCAGCCATGGGACAGGGAGGTTGAACACTGAAGCTTTCTTT.

The chain recombines TRBV5-1 with TRBJ2-2; the D is unclear. The CDR3 sequence is 14 residues long. CDR1 and CDR2 (germline): SGHRS, YFSETQ. V gave up 4 bases and J gave up 1 base, with 8 bases separating them. The CDR3 nucleotides read TGCGCCAGCAGCCCGAGGCAGAACACCGGGGAGCTGTTTTTT. Its translation: CASSPRQNTGELFF.

The chain carries TRBV10-1 and TRBJ1-4; D is undetermined. There are 11 residues in the CDR3. The ends were cut back, 4 bases at V and 14 bases at J, with 11 bases in the middle. The germline CDR1 and CDR2 sequences are WNHNN and SYGVQD (reference sequence). The CDR3 protein is CASSGGFGLFF. In DNA, the CDR3 is TGCGCCAGCAGTGGCGGATTTGGGCTGTTTTTT.

This clone has just one count. The V call is TRBV28, the J call TRBJ2-7, with TRBD2 identical over 10 bases. V was clipped by 8 bases and J by 2 bases; unmatched bases: 15. The germline V gene encodes CDR1 MDHEN and CDR2 SYDVKM. CDR3 length equals 17 residues. CDR3 protein: CASRETTGTSEPYEQYF. The CDR3 DNA is TGTGCCAGCCGTGAAACTACCGGGACTAGCGAACCCTACGAGCAGTACTTC. The whole variable domain, filled in from reference TRBV28 and TRBJ2-7, reads DVKVTQSSRYLVKRTGEKVFLECVQDMDHENMFWYRQDPGLGLRLIYFSYDVKMKEKGDIPEGYSVSREKKERFSLILESASTNQTSMYLCASRETTGTSEPYEQYFGPGTRLTVT.

CDR3 residues: CASTDGGRKRNEQFF. The CDR3 DNA is TGTGCCAGCACTGATGGCGGGAGGAAAAGGAATGAGCAGTTCTTC. The V and J genes are TRBV27 and TRBJ2-1; 8 bases are a match to TRBD2. The length of the CDR3 is 15 residues. CDR1 is MNHEY and CDR2 is SMNVEV in the germline V gene (reference sequence). The J segment lost 7 bases and the V segment lost 7 bases, leaving 12 bases of the junction unmatched.

This chain joins TRBV11-2 and TRBJ2-1, with 11 bases matching TRBD2. Germline V gene sequence: CDR1 SGHAT, CDR2 FQNNGV. The V gene end was trimmed by 1 base and the J gene end by 2 bases; junction bases not matched to a gene: 1. The CDR3 length is 16 residues. The CDR3 sequence is CASSLASGRPYNEQFF. The CDR3 DNA follows: TGTGCCAGCAGCTTAGCTAGCGGGAGGCCCTACAATGAGCAGTTCTTC.

This rearrangement joins TRBV4-3 to TRBJ2-7, with 7 positions matching TRBD1. V dropped 2 bases and J dropped 6; count of bases not matched to a gene: 7. Germline V CDR1 and CDR2: LGHNA, YSLEER. CDR3 size: 14 residues. CDR3 loop: CASSQWDSLGEQYF. Written as DNA, the CDR3 is TGCGCCAGCAGCCAATGGGACAGTTTGGGCGAGCAGTACTTC.

V usage is TRBV27 and J usage is TRBJ2-7; D perhaps matches TRBD2 (6 bases). The V gene's germline CDR1 is MNHEY and CDR2 SMNVEV (reference sequence). Trimming took off 5 bases at V and 6 bases at J, with 20 bases between the two ends. This CDR3 has 15 residues. CDR3 in amino acids: CASSPRGQVGLEQYF. CDR3 coding DNA: TGTGCCAGCAGTCCGCGGGGTCAGGTCGGGCTCGAGCAGTACTTC.

In its sample, this clone was seen a few times. The chain has TRBV15 and TRBJ2-4; 8 nucleotides agree with TRBD1. Germline CDR1 LNHNV, CDR2 YYDKDF (reference sequence). V shed 1 base and J 8 bases; nucleotides not matched to a gene: 16. CDR3 length: 18 residues. CDR3 region: CATSRGSLTGAEKDIQYF. DNA of the CDR3: TGTGCCACCAGCAGAGGATCCCTGACAGGGGCGGAGAAGGACATTCAGTACTTC.

The chain joins TRBV7-9 to TRBJ2-7, with TRBD1 as a possible D gene (7 bases). The CDR3 is made up of 15 amino acids. Germline lookup yields CDR1 SEHNR and CDR2 FQNEAQ (reference sequence). The V and J ends lost 6 bases and 4 bases respectively, with 19 bases between them. The CDR3: CASSFSRGREYEQYF. The CDR3 DNA follows: TGTGCCAGCAGTTTCTCGAGGGGGCGGGAATACGAGCAGTACTTC.

The V call is TRBV7-4, the J call TRBJ2-1; 9 bases are a match to TRBD1. V dropped 5 bases and J dropped 5; count of bases not matched to a gene: 7. Germline V CDR1 and CDR2: SGHVT, SQSDAQ. This CDR3 region has 15 residues. Here the CDR3 reads CASSPGQGRDNEQFF. Here the CDR3 DNA reads TGTGCCAGCAGCCCAGGACAGGGGAGGGACAATGAGCAGTTCTTC. The variable domain in full, with the rest retrieved from reference TRBV7-4 and TRBJ2-1, is GAGVSQSPRYKVAKRGRDVALRCDSISGHVTLYWYRQTLGQGSEVLTYSQSDAQRDKSGRPSGRFSAERPERSVSTLKIQRTEQGDSAVYLCASSPGQGRDNEQFFGPGTRLTVL.

The chain recombines TRBV5-8 with TRBJ1-1, with TRBD1 matching over 9 bases. The CDR3 is 15 amino acids. Trimming removed 4 bases from V and 4 bases from J; junction bases left unmatched: 8. Germline assignment: CDR1 SGHTS and CDR2 YDEGEE. CDR3 nucleotides: TGTGCCAGCAGCAGTCACAGGGGGCGGAGCACTGAAGCTTTCTTT. Its protein product is CASSSHRGRSTEAFF.

V usage is TRBV6-5 and J usage is TRBJ2-7, with 7 bases identical to TRBD1. This CDR3 contains 15 residues. V trimming: 6 bases; J trimming: 0 bases; junction bases outside the gene matches: 8. Germline values: CDR1 MNHEY, CDR2 SVGAGI. The CDR3 sequence: CASSLRGSRSYEQYF. In DNA, the CDR3 is TGTGCCAGCAGCCTCAGGGGGAGCCGCTCCTACGAGCAGTACTTC.

The genes are TRBV4-2 and TRBJ2-1; 8 bases are a match to TRBD2. Germline values: CDR1 LGHNA, CDR2 YNFKEQ. This CDR3 comprises 15 residues. Trimming took 6 bases from V and 7 from J; bases not matched to a gene: 11. CDR3 region: CASRPQREPGNEQFF. The CDR3 region has the DNA TGTGCCAGCAGACCACAGCGGGAGCCAGGGAATGAGCAGTTCTTC.

The count of this clone is one. The chain has TRBV19 and TRBJ2-3, with 9 bases matching TRBD1. This CDR3 is built from 17 residues. The germline V gene encodes CDR1 LNHDA and CDR2 SQIVND (reference sequence). After removal of 6 bases from V and 2 bases from J, the junction contained 12 bases not matched to a gene. CDR3 amino acids: CASRLSAGQGATDTQYF. Here the CDR3 DNA reads TGTGCCAGTAGACTTTCCGCGGGACAGGGAGCCACAGATACGCAGTATTTT.

The chain links TRBV5-5 to TRBJ2-1; 11 bases match TRBD1. The CDR3 sequence is 14 residues long. V shed 3 bases and J 8 bases; nucleotides not matched to a gene: 4. Germline V gene lookup returns CDR1 SGHKS and CDR2 YYEKEE (reference sequence). The CDR3 loop is CASSCRDRGYEQFF. In nucleotides, the CDR3 is TGTGCCAGCAGCTGTCGGGACAGGGGGTATGAGCAGTTCTTC.

The V call is TRBV19, the J call TRBJ2-1, with a tentative D call TRBD2 (6 bases). Trimming stripped 5 bases from V and 2 bases from J, with 13 bases between. Germline V gene lookup returns CDR1 LNHDA and CDR2 SQIVND (reference sequence). CDR3 size: 15 residues. The CDR3 spells CASSLWDSTYNEQFF. CDR3 in DNA: TGTGCCAGTAGTCTATGGGACTCCACCTACAATGAGCAGTTCTTC. Based on the CDR3 plus reference TRBV19 and TRBJ2-1, the full variable domain is DGGITQSPKYLFRKEGQNVTLSCEQNLNHDAMYWYRQDPGQGLRLIYYSQIVNDFQKGDIAEGYSVSREKKESFPLTVTSAQKNPTAFYLCASSLWDSTYNEQFFGPGTRLTVL.

This clone has only one observation. This sequence joins TRBV27 and TRBJ2-5; D is possibly TRBD1 (5 bases). Germline CDR1 MNHEY, CDR2 SMNVEV (reference sequence). V was cut by 9 bases and J by 2 bases, with 16 bases left in between. The CDR3 loop spans 14 amino acids. CDR3 sequence: CARTHWGRQETQYF. CDR3 DNA: TGTGCCAGGACCCATTGGGGCCGTCAAGAGACCCAGTACTTC.